A single sample gave rise to the 10 T cell receptor beta chains below, sequenced in a study of human T cells and chemical hapten exposure. Via MiXCR, TCRdb re-called the RACE reads, giving one row per CDR3 protein. Of 85,000 or so distinct CDR3 sequences in the sample, 9.5% to 13% were seen once. The sample's time point: patch test 2, 6 weeks after DPC sensitization. The treatment denotes: therapeutic diphenylcyclopropenone sensitization with weekly scalp DPC. The sample in question was whole blood, obtained in connection with sensitization to the hapten diphenylcyclopropenone (DPC). The receptors here all came from a man aged 18 to 30 with alopecia areata. Some clones in this sample may be carry-over from other donors' samples.

In this sample, this clonotype turned up a few times. The chain's CDR3 is CASSYTESYNEQFF. The CDR3 DNA follows: TGTGCCAGCAGTTACACAGAGAGCTACAATGAGCAGTTCTTC. J is TRBJ2-1 and V is TRBV6-2 or TRBV6-3; D remains ambiguous. Germline V gene sequence: CDR1 MNHEY, CDR2 SVGEGT. The CDR3 covers 14 residues. Trimming shortened V by 2 bases and J by 3 bases, and 8 bases separated the two germline ends.

The sample holds many counts of this clonotype. The genes are TRBV7-3 and TRBJ2-6; tentative D call: TRBD2 (6 bases). With 2 bases removed from V and 2 bases from J, the gap between germline ends came to 7 bases. The CDR3 runs 15 residues. Germline CDR1 and CDR2: SGHTA and FQGTGA. The CDR3 region has the DNA TGTGCCAGCAGCTTAGGAGGGGCTGGGGCCAACGTCCTGACTTTC. Its translation: CASSLGGAGANVLTF.

The chain combines TRBV7-2 with TRBJ1-2, with a tentative D call TRBD1 (6 bases). CDR3 length: 13 amino acids. V was clipped by 6 bases and J by 8 bases, with 16 bases between them. Germline V gene lookup returns CDR1 SGHTA and CDR2 FQGNSA. The CDR3 sequence is CASRFDRQEGYTF. The CDR3, as DNA: TGTGCCAGCAGATTCGACAGGCAGGAAGGCTACACCTTC.

This clonotype was recorded a few times. The gene calls are TRBV28 and TRBJ1-4, with 7 bases fitting TRBD1. The CDR3 is made up of 15 amino acids. Looked up from germline, CDR1 is MDHEN and CDR2 is SYDVKM. With V trimmed by 6 bases and J by 8 bases, 12 bases remained unmatched. This CDR3 reads CASSQGGPTEEKLFF. CDR3 sequence (DNA): TGTGCCAGCAGCCAGGGGGGGCCGACGGAGGAAAAACTGTTTTTT.

This clonotype appeared a few times. The rearrangement uses TRBV12-3 or TRBV12-4 and TRBJ2-1, with 12 nucleotides matching TRBD2. Trimming took 7 bases from V and 10 from J; bases not matched to a gene: 2. This CDR3 is built from 12 residues. The CDR3 here is CASKGTSGEQFF. CDR3 coding DNA: TGTGCCAGCAAGGGGACTAGCGGGGAGCAGTTCTTC.

This clonotype was seen only a few times. The chain couples TRBV20-1 to TRBJ1-5; the match to TRBD1 covers 7 bases. Trimming at V came to 3 bases and at J to 4 bases, leaving 6 bases not matched to a gene. The CDR3 runs to 14 residues. Germline V lookup: CDR1 DFQATT, CDR2 SNEGSKA (reference sequence). CDR3 nucleotides: TGCAGTGCTAGCCAGGACAGGACGAATCAGCCCCAGCATTTT. Protein: CSASQDRTNQPQHF.

This clonotype appeared a few times. The rearrangement joins TRBV4-2 to TRBJ2-1; D is unclear. The CDR3 length is 14 residues. V dropped 0 bases and J dropped 10 bases, with 13 bases sitting between them. Looked up from germline, CDR1 is LGHNA and CDR2 is YNFKEQ. This chain's CDR3 is CASSQDGPPSEQFF. The CDR3 DNA is TGTGCCAGCAGCCAAGATGGTCCCCCGAGCGAGCAGTTCTTC.

This clonotype was seen more than once but under ten times. The chain joins TRBV20-1 to TRBJ1-2, with D perhaps TRBD1 (6 bases). Germline V lookup: CDR1 DFQATT, CDR2 SNEGSKA (reference sequence). Trimming stripped 5 bases from V and 3 bases from J, with 16 bases between. This CDR3 has 14 residues. This CDR3 reads CSASRGSGDYGYTF. The CDR3 DNA is TGCAGTGCTTCCAGGGGCAGTGGGGACTATGGCTACACCTTC.

In its sample, this clonotype was seen a few times. This chain connects TRBV11-3 to TRBJ2-3, with unresolved D. Germline CDR1 reads SGHNT; CDR2 reads YENEEA. Trimming stripped 5 bases from V and 2 bases from J, with 17 bases between. There are 16 residues in the CDR3. The CDR3 DNA is TGTGCCAGCAGCCCCCTTGCAGTCCGTTTCACAGATACGCAGTATTTT. As protein: CASSPLAVRFTDTQYF.

CDR3 sequence: CSARNHRGQPQHF. CDR3 DNA: TGCAGTGCCCGAAACCACAGAGGTCAGCCCCAGCATTTT. The genes are TRBV20-1 and TRBJ1-5; D is uncertain. The CDR3 extends over 13 amino acids. Trimming stripped 6 bases from V and 6 bases from J, with 15 bases between. Germline V gene sequence: CDR1 DFQATT, CDR2 SNEGSKA (reference sequence).